This TCR beta chain was found in a study of blood T cell repertoires in COVID-19. At the level of the study: Acute-phase and convalescent COVID-19 samples originated in the United States, Italy and Spain. The cDNA or gDNA used as material had been derived from T cells, B-cell-depleted T cells, or PBMCs.

Germline V CDR1 and CDR2: SGHRS, YFSETQ. Trimming took 0 bases from V and 2 from J, leaving 8 bases between them. The CDR3 loop spans 14 amino acids. Per the original methods: Researchers report that nucleated cell counts were estimated from reference gene primer amplification. Assay used: immunoSEQ multiplex PCR; TCRdb lists only in-frame clones, some missing. V and J calls and clone size are given by that table; D and trimming were obtained from the DNA. The sample records 200,000 to 300,000 clones, 84% being singletons. This TCR derives from a middle-aged man who had recovered from COVID-19. The chain uses TRBV5-1 and TRBJ2-5; D is unresolved. The sequenced sample consisted of peripheral blood. CDR3 sequence reads: CASSLGLAQETQYF. CDR3 bases: TGCGCCAGCAGCTTGGGACTTGCACAAGAGACCCAGTACTTC.